Included here is one T cell receptor beta chain sequence, with context. This clonotype was counted between two and nine times. Its antigen remains undetermined. Base qualities are not provided; no much larger clone lies one nucleotide away. This specimen belongs to a study of blood T cells in healthy people across ages (dated by TCRdb to between 2014 and 2016). With regard to the full study: In model experiments, template switching captured about one uniquely barcoded TCR beta cDNA molecule for every two T cells. Donors of different ages were randomly distributed across sequencing lanes to avoid experimental bias. Four age groups were formed from the donors: young (average approximately 17 years), middle-aged (approximately 40), aged (roughly 58) and long-lived (around 82). Two additional independent replicas of 1 million unique cDNA reads from the same blood draw were analyzed for two donors (one aged 18 to 30 and one aged 80 or older). The study measured age-related changes in TCR beta repertoire diversity using deep sequencing normalized with unique cDNA molecular identifiers.

Donors were 40 or so systemically healthy Caucasian individuals from Russia aged roughly 6 to 90 years. Around 10 milliliters of peripheral blood were collected from each donor into EDTA-treated Vacutainer tubes. Ficoll-Paque density-gradient centrifugation was used to isolate PBMCs, with at least 6.5 million obtained per sample. Total RNA, at least 6 micrograms per sample, was extracted from PBMCs with Trizol reagent. Naive CD45RAhigh/CD27high T cell percentages were measured by flow cytometry on a PBMC aliquot from every donor. Study-wide conclusions, independent of this receptor: Compared with the aged group, the long-lived group had more naive CD4+ T cells, fewer expanded clones and increased TCR diversity, a pattern suggesting age selection. Observed TCR beta diversity correlated strongly with the percentage of naive T cells measured by flow cytometry. Observed TCR beta diversity per million T cells fell roughly linearly with age, and a significant reduction was already apparent by age roughly 40. Estimates of total diversity from one million sequenced T cells were regarded as lower bounds and underestimates. Conclusive comparison of naive and antigen-experienced compartments was prevented by the profiling of bulk unsorted PBMCs. Donor CMV infection status was unknown, potentially confounding age-related changes in expanded clonotypes.

The library was made by 5' RACE. Sequenced using an Illumina HiSeq 2500. The second PCR ran for roughly 6 to 11 cycles and used a J-beta primer mix along with a sample-barcoded 5' primer. Each TCR beta cDNA molecule received a unique molecular identifier from a template-switch 5' adaptor carrying 12 random nucleotides. Each sample yielded at least 3 million CDR3-containing paired-end reads. First-strand cDNA synthesis was performed from all RNA using the Mint cDNA synthesis kit, with priming by a TRBC-specific oligonucleotide. Following uracil-DNA glycosylase treatment, a first 18-cycle PCR with universal primers M1SS and BC2_uni_R was performed on all cDNA. The published analysis was carried out like this. Normalization of each sample was performed by random selection of 1 million high-quality reads, each carrying a distinct molecular identifier. Reads sharing molecular identifiers were discarded rather than binned into consensus sequences. MiTCR, run with a Q25 quality threshold and the strictest error-elimination algorithm, handled CDR3 identification, clonotype clustering and error correction. A nonparametric unseen species model with Euler transformation was used to estimate lower-bound total TCR beta diversity. The public reads were reanalyzed by TCRdb: fastp trimming at Q25, MiXCR alignment, in-frame beta chains only. Each CDR3 protein appears once, grouped with its most common genes and DNA. For this entry, the V and J calls and clone size follow TCRdb and not the study's own pipeline. The table for this sample lists about a million distinct CDR3 sequences; under 40% of them were counted only once. About 12% of the sample goes to the ten largest clones.

Looking up the germline V gene (reference sequence) yields CDR1 MNHEY and CDR2 SMNVEV. Including the terminal cysteine and phenylalanine, the CDR3 comprises 13 residues. The sequence is cut down to CDR3 DNA, 39 bases in frame from base 1. V sheds 5 bases and J sheds 6 bases, leaving 14 bases between their ends. Sequencing input: blood. The chain employs TRBV27 and TRBJ2-7, with a weak D call of TRBD1 (6 bases match). This TCR was recovered from a man aged 18 to 30 in good health. DNA sequence: TGTGCCAGCAGTACAGGGTTTTCGGGCGAGCAGTACTTC. This codes for CASSTGFSGEQYF.